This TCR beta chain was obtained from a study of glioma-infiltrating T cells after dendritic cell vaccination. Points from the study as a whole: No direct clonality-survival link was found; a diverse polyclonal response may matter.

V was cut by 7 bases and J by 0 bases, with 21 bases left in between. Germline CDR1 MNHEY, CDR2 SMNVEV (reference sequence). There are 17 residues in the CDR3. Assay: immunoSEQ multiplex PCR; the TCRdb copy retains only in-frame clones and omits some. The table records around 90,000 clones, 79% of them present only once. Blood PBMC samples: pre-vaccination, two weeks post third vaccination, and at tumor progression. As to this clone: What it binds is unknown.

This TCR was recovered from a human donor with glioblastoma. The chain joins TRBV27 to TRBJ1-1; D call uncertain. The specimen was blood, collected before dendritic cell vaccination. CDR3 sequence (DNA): TGTGCCAGCACCTACTCCGCCTTGGGCTTTCTGAACACTGAAGCTTTCTTT. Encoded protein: CASTYSALGFLNTEAFF.